This TCR beta chain was identified during a study of CD8+CD57+ T cells in acquired aplastic anemia. Germline CDR1 reads SGHTS; CDR2 reads YDEGEE. After removal of 3 bases from V and 1 base from J, the junction contained 2 bases not matched to a gene. The CDR3 contains 14 residues. This clonotype was seen at least ten times. Sequenced patients had shown CD8+CD57+ cell expansion by flow cytometry. At the time of blood sampling, patients had not yet received any therapy. According to the study, genomic DNA was the template for TCR beta VDJ and CDR3 profiling. TCRdb re-analysed the reads in MiXCR, keeping a single row per CDR3 protein. Of a few hundred thousand distinct CDR3 sequences listed, roughly 50% were seen once; the top ten hold 20%.

The clonotype originates from a human donor with aplastic anemia. This sequence joins TRBV5-8 and TRBJ1-1; 8 bases map to TRBD1. Sequencing used sorted CD4+, CD8+, or CD8+CD57+ T cells (not recorded which) from PBMCs. CDR3 sequence (DNA): TGTGCCAGCAGCTACGACAGGGGGAACACTGAAGCTTTCTTT. This codes for CASSYDRGNTEAFF.